The 21 T cell receptor beta chains given below trace back to one sample, sequenced in a study of T cells in Graves' hyperthyroidism and ophthalmopathy. What was amplified from RNA transcripts were TCR beta CDR3 regions. When the TCR CDR3 underwent first-round RT-PCR, the HTBI primer set was used. TCRdb reprocessed the multiplex PCR reads via MiXCR and lists one record per CDR3 protein. The data hold fewer than 450,000 distinct CDR3 sequences, with more than 13% observed a single time. Material: blood. The receptors originated from a man aged 50 to 59 with Graves' ophthalmopathy.

In this sample, this clonotype turned up a few times. The chain has TRBV6-1 and TRBJ2-3; D possibly corresponds to TRBD2 (6 bases). Deletions cut 5 bases from V and 2 bases from J, with 23 bases between. Germline V lookup: CDR1 MNHNS, CDR2 SASEGT. This CDR3 has 18 residues. The CDR3 DNA sequence: TGTGCCAGCAGTTTGGAGTCGGGAGTTCGCGGGTACACAGATACGCAGTATTTT. The encoded protein is CASSLESGVRGYTDTQYF.

On this clonotype: Mismatch with germline at one junction end may stem from a read error. The chain combines TRBV19 with TRBJ2-1, with D tentatively TRBD2 (6 bases). The germline gives CDR1 LNHDA, CDR2 SQIVND (reference sequence). This CDR3 region has 14 residues. The CDR3 sequence: CASSYERVYNKQFF. The CDR3 DNA reads TGTGCCAGTAGTTACGAGCGGGTTTACAATAAGCAGTTCTTC.

This clonotype was seen only a few times. The chain recombines TRBV9 with TRBJ2-7, with 7 bases that match TRBD2. Germline CDR1 SGDLS, CDR2 YYNGEE. After removal of 3 bases from V and 2 bases from J, the junction contained 5 bases not matched to a gene. This CDR3 is built from 14 residues. The CDR3 nucleotides are TGTGCCAGCAGCGGGGGAACTAGCGCCTACGAGCAGTACTTC. This sequence encodes CASSGGTSAYEQYF.

The table lists this clonotype with many counts. The chain has TRBV11-3 and TRBJ2-7; 9 positions match TRBD1. Germline V gives CDR1 SGHNT, CDR2 YENEEA. The CDR3 is 15 amino acids. V lost 0 bases to trimming and J lost 2 bases; unmatched junction nucleotides: 2. The chain's CDR3 is CASSLEQGATYEQYF. The CDR3 DNA reads TGTGCCAGCAGCTTAGAACAGGGGGCAACCTACGAGCAGTACTTC.

As for this clonotype: A much larger clone is a single base away; this may be a read error. CDR3 bases: TGTGCCAGCAGCTCGCAGACTAGTTGGGAGACCCAGTACTTC. It is translated as CASSSQTSWETQYF. This chain joins TRBV3-1 and TRBJ2-5; D is perhaps TRBD2 (6 bases). From germline, CDR1 is LGHDT and CDR2 YNNKEL (reference sequence). The CDR3 is made up of 14 amino acids. Trimming removed 5 bases at V and 5 bases at J, with 15 bases between.

The table lists this clonotype with a few counts. Its ends do not fully match the called genes, so a read error is possible. The rearrangement links TRBV20-1 to TRBJ2-7, with unresolved D. CDR1 is DFQATT, CDR2 SNEGSKA, per germline (reference sequence). This CDR3 is 12 amino acids long. CDR3 loop: CSARDATYEQYF. As DNA, the CDR3 is TGCAGTGCGAGAGACGCCACCTACGAGCAGTACTTC.

This clonotype has a handful of counts. The gene calls are TRBV10-3 and TRBJ1-6; D uncertain. This CDR3 contains 16 residues. The V end lost 2 bases, the J end lost 8 bases, and 16 bases lay between the germline ends. Germline assignment: CDR1 ENHRY and CDR2 SYGVKD. The CDR3 sequence: CAISETTRFRDSPLHF. CDR3 nucleotides: TGTGCCATCAGTGAGACGACCCGGTTTAGGGATTCACCCCTCCACTTT.

The chain links TRBV7-2 to TRBJ2-1; the D call may be TRBD1 or TRBD2 (6 bases each). The germline V and J ends were trimmed by 7 bases and 8 bases, with 18 bases remaining between them. Germline V CDR1 and CDR2: SGHTA, FQGNSA. The CDR3 is 14 amino acids. CDR3 sequence: CASIGGGRLDEQFF. CDR3 coding DNA: TGTGCCAGCATTGGAGGGGGACGACTCGATGAGCAGTTCTTC.

This clonotype was seen more than once but under ten times. Given a much more abundant clone one base away, this may be a read error. V and J are TRBV12-3 or TRBV12-4 and TRBJ2-7; 7 nucleotides line up with TRBD1. The J segment lost 2 bases and the V segment lost 6 bases, leaving 10 bases of the junction unmatched. The CDR3 is 15 residues long. CDR3: CASRSRGQIAYEQYF. For the CDR3, the DNA is TGTGCCAGCAGGTCTCGGGGACAGATAGCCTACGAGCAGTACTTC.

The table lists this clonotype with a few counts. The chain links TRBV5-8 to TRBJ2-2; 10 bases fit TRBD2. CDR1 is SGHTS, CDR2 YDEGEE, per germline. The CDR3 has 18 residues. V gave up 0 bases and J gave up 7 bases; unmatched junction bases: 12. The CDR3 region is CASSLAGSSGGTLGELFF. The CDR3 DNA sequence: TGTGCCAGCAGCTTGGCCGGATCTAGCGGGGGAACCCTCGGGGAGCTGTTTTTT. The full variable domain, completed using reference TRBV5-8 and TRBJ2-2, is EAGVTQSPTHLIKTRGQQATLRCSPISGHTSVYWYQQALGLGLQFLLWYDEGEERNRGNFPPRFSGRQFPNYSSELNVNALELEDSALYLCASSLAGSSGGTLGELFFGEGSRLTVL.

This clonotype was seen ten or more times. The J gene is TRBJ2-3, the V gene TRBV3-1; D remains unclear. Trimming cost V 2 bases and J 3 bases, with 0 bases left between them. Per germline, CDR1 LGHDT and CDR2 YNNKEL (reference sequence). This CDR3 has 11 amino acids. The chain's CDR3 is CASSQTDTQYF. The CDR3 DNA reads as TGTGCCAGCAGCCAAACAGATACGCAGTATTTT.

This chain joins TRBV4-1 and TRBJ2-2; 7 bases agree with TRBD2. The germline CDR1 and CDR2 sequences are MGHRA and YSYEKL. With V trimmed by 6 bases and J by 7 bases, 11 bases remained unmatched. CDR3 length equals 15 residues. As DNA, the CDR3 is TGCGCCAGCAGGCTGGGCGGGAGTCGGATCGGGGAGCTGTTTTTT. Protein: CASRLGGSRIGELFF.

This chain connects TRBV2 to TRBJ2-3; 9 bases match TRBD1. The germline gives CDR1 SNHLY, CDR2 FYNNEI. J was trimmed by 1 base and V by 6 bases; bases with no gene match: 5. The CDR3 is made up of 15 amino acids. CDR3 in DNA: TGTGCCAGCAGCCGCCGGACAGGGGGCACAGATACGCAGTATTTT. It yields the protein CASSRRTGGTDTQYF.

This clonotype was observed many times. The J gene is TRBJ2-3, the V gene TRBV20-1; 8 bases are a match to TRBD2. CDR3 size: 15 residues. CDR1 DFQATT and CDR2 SNEGSKA come from the germline V gene (reference sequence). The junction had 10 bases not matched to a gene; V was cut back by 6 bases and J by 2 bases. CDR3: CSAAGGASATDTQYF. CDR3 in DNA: TGCAGTGCGGCCGGGGGGGCCAGTGCCACAGATACGCAGTATTTT.

This clonotype appeared many times. The rearrangement joins TRBV6-1 to TRBJ1-2; D remains ambiguous. The CDR3 extends over 16 amino acids. Trimming shortened V by 6 bases and J by 0 bases, and 17 bases separated the two germline ends. Germline CDR1 MNHNS, CDR2 SASEGT. The CDR3 region is CASSKWELEANYGYTF. The CDR3, as DNA: TGTGCCAGCAGCAAGTGGGAGTTAGAAGCTAACTATGGCTACACCTTC.

The chain carries TRBV5-1 and TRBJ2-7; 15 bases are shared with TRBD2. V lost 1 base to trimming and J lost 0 bases; unmatched junction nucleotides: 5. This CDR3 is 18 amino acids long. Germline loops: CDR1 SGHRS, CDR2 YFSETQ. CDR3 in amino acids: CASSLSQGLAGGSYEQYF. The DNA for the CDR3 is TGCGCCAGCAGCTTGAGCCAGGGACTAGCGGGAGGCTCCTACGAGCAGTACTTC.

About this clonotype itself: A single base separates this from a much larger clone, so it may be a read error. The gene calls are TRBV20-1 and TRBJ2-1, with TRBD2 matching over 10 bases. The CDR3 has 16 residues. CDR1 and CDR2 from the germline V gene are DFQATT and SNEGSKA (reference sequence). CDR3 sequence: CSANPELAGILNEQLF. The CDR3 DNA follows: TGCAGTGCTAACCCCGAACTAGCGGGGATACTCAATGAGCAGCTCTTC.

This clonotype showed up many times. The V gene is TRBV18, the J gene TRBJ2-3; 11 positions match TRBD2. The CDR3 is 15 residues long. The V gene end was trimmed by 4 bases and the J gene end by 4 bases; junction bases not matched to a gene: 4. The V gene's germline CDR1 is KGHSH and CDR2 LQKENI. The CDR3 coding sequence is TGTGCCAGCTCACGACTAGCGGGAATGGCAGATACGCAGTATTTT. It yields the protein CASSRLAGMADTQYF.

This clonotype was observed many times. This CDR3 reads CASSQGGGLYGYTF. The CDR3 DNA reads TGTGCCAGCAGCCAAGGTGGGGGGCTCTACGGCTACACCTTC. The gene calls are TRBV3-1 and TRBJ1-2, with a possible D match to TRBD1 (6 bases). Trimming pared 1 base from V and 8 bases from J, leaving 14 bases between. Germline V gives CDR1 LGHDT, CDR2 YNNKEL (reference sequence). This CDR3 has 14 residues.

This clonotype was recorded a few times. The chain is built from TRBV5-1 and TRBJ1-5; 9 bases match TRBD1. J lost 2 bases, V lost 4 bases, and 16 bases had no gene match. The CDR3 spans 19 residues. CDR1 SGHRS and CDR2 YFSETQ come from the germline V gene. The CDR3, as DNA: TGCGCCAGCAGCCTAACGGCAGGGACAGGGTGGGTAGGCAATCAGCCCCAGCATTTT. Residues: CASSLTAGTGWVGNQPQHF. Together with reference TRBV5-1 and TRBJ1-5, the CDR3 gives the full variable domain: KAGVTQTPRYLIKTRGQQVTLSCSPISGHRSVSWYQQTPGQGLQFLFEYFSETQRNKGNFPGRFSGRQFSNSRSEMNVSTLELGDSALYLCASSLTAGTGWVGNQPQHFGDGTRLSIL.

The DNA for the CDR3 is TGCGCCAGCAGCTTGAATGACTACGAGCAGTACTTC. Its translation: CASSLNDYEQYF. The chain recombines TRBV5-1 with TRBJ2-7; D call uncertain. Germline V gives CDR1 SGHRS, CDR2 YFSETQ. V dropped 1 base and J dropped 3 bases, with 5 bases sitting between them. This CDR3 contains 12 residues.